What follows are 27 T cell receptor beta chains derived from one specimen sequenced in a study of blood T cell repertoires in COVID-19. Libraries were prepared by immunoSEQ multiplex PCR; TCRdb keeps only in-frame clonotypes and omits some of them. The sample holds around 260,000 clones, around 90% seen once. The sequenced sample was peripheral blood. These receptors were taken from a woman between 40 and 50 years old who had recovered from COVID-19.

V usage is TRBV27 and J usage is TRBJ1-1, with TRBD1 identical over 11 bases. The CDR3 has 15 residues. Trimming cost V 4 bases and J 5 bases; bases outside gene matches: 6. CDR1 is MNHEY and CDR2 is SMNVEV in the germline V gene (reference sequence). The CDR3 DNA reads TGTGCCAGCAGTTCAGGACAGGGGGCGCGAACTGAAGCTTTCTTT. This encodes CASSSGQGARTEAFF.

V gene TRBV30 combines with J gene TRBJ1-6; tentatively, D is TRBD1 (6 bases). V lost 1 base, J lost 7 bases, and 8 bases lay in between. In germline, CDR1 is GTSNPN, CDR2 SVGIG (reference sequence). The CDR3 length is 13 residues. The chain's CDR3 is CAWSGGQNSPLHF. CDR3 DNA sequence: TGTGCCTGGAGTGGTGGACAGAATTCACCCCTCCACTTT.

This sequence joins TRBV6-5 and TRBJ1-3, with D uncertain. This CDR3 has 15 amino acids. V lost 2 bases to trimming and J lost 0 bases, with 8 bases between them. Germline V gene lookup returns CDR1 MNHEY and CDR2 SVGAGI. The CDR3 protein is CASSYPGSSGNTIYF. CDR3 nucleotides: TGTGCCAGCAGTTACCCCGGTAGCTCTGGAAACACCATATATTTT.

The chain couples TRBV10-3 to TRBJ2-5; 10 positions agree with TRBD2. Germline CDR1 reads ENHRY; CDR2 reads SYGVKD. The CDR3 has 15 residues. After removal of 4 bases from V and 4 bases from J, the junction contained 6 bases not matched to a gene. CDR3 region: CAISVASGSGETQYF. CDR3 sequence (DNA): TGTGCCATCAGTGTGGCTAGCGGGAGCGGAGAGACCCAGTACTTC.

The chain joins TRBV5-4 to TRBJ2-4; 7 nucleotides agree with TRBD1. CDR1 and CDR2 from the germline V gene are SGHNT and YYREEE (reference sequence). V lost 4 bases, J lost 5 bases, and 6 bases stayed unmatched. The CDR3 length is 14 residues. The chain's CDR3 is CASSPRTGENIQYF. CDR3 nucleotides: TGTGCCAGCAGCCCGAGGACAGGAGAAAACATTCAGTACTTC.

The genes are TRBV5-1 and TRBJ1-1, with no clear D. V was pared by 1 base and J by 2 bases, with 12 bases between. Germline CDR1 reads SGHRS; CDR2 reads YFSETQ. The CDR3 is 15 amino acids. The CDR3 reads CASSLWEDANTEAFF. CDR3 bases: TGCGCCAGCAGCTTGTGGGAGGACGCCAACACTGAAGCTTTCTTT.

The CDR3 nucleotides are TGTGCCAGCAGCCGCCACCAGGGGACTGAAGCTTTCTTT. It yields the protein CASSRHQGTEAFF. V is TRBV7-3 and J is TRBJ1-1, with D possibly matching TRBD1 (6 bases). The germline V gene has CDR1 SGHTA and CDR2 FQGTGA. V was pared by 5 bases and J by 5 bases, with 12 bases between. This CDR3 spans 13 amino acids.

V is TRBV18 and J is TRBJ2-7; D is perhaps TRBD2 (5 bases). The CDR3 extends over 13 amino acids. V was shortened by 3 bases and J by 7 bases, with 13 bases between the two germline ends. Per the germline V gene, CDR1 is KGHSH and CDR2 is LQKENI. CDR3 nucleotide sequence: TGTGCCAGCTCACCCGGGGATGGTTGGGAGCAGTACTTC. Its translation: CASSPGDGWEQYF.

This chain uses TRBV6-5 with TRBJ1-5; 8 nucleotides match TRBD1. Germline CDR1 reads MNHEY; CDR2 reads SVGAGI. This CDR3 is built from 14 residues. V shed 5 bases, J shed 5 bases, and the junction held 5 bases outside the gene matches. In nucleotides, the CDR3 is TGTGCCAGCAGTCTACAGGGGGGAGATCAGCCCCAGCATTTT. Translating gives CASSLQGGDQPQHF.

The V call is TRBV12-3 or TRBV12-4, the J call TRBJ1-3; possible D gene TRBD1, 5 bases. V was cut by 6 bases and J by 0 bases, with 6 bases left in between. CDR3 length: 13 residues. As DNA, the CDR3 is TGTGCCAGCAGCGGGGGCTCTGGAAACACCATATATTTT. It translates to CASSGGSGNTIYF.

For this clone: A junction end diverges from the germline sequence, so it may reflect a read error. The chain links TRBV11-2 to TRBJ2-3, with 10 bases lining up with TRBD2. Germline CDR1 is SGHAT and CDR2 is FQNNGV. The CDR3 covers 16 residues. The CDR3 spells CASRLGLAVSTDTQYF. DNA for the CDR3: TGTGCCAGCAGATTAGGACTAGCGGTTAGCACAGATACGCAGTATTTT.

This clone occurred once. The chain is built from TRBV7-8 and TRBJ2-5; maybe TRBD1 (7 bases). The CDR3 is 13 residues long. Germline lookup yields CDR1 SGHVS and CDR2 FQNEAQ. With 4 bases removed from V and 5 bases from J, the gap between germline ends came to 11 bases. The CDR3, as DNA: TGTGCCAGCAGCTCTGCAGGGGGGGAGACCCAGTACTTC. Residues: CASSSAGGETQYF.

V usage is TRBV19 and J usage is TRBJ2-5; TRBD2 matches at 11 bases. The V gene end was trimmed by 7 bases and the J gene end by 1 base; junction bases not matched to a gene: 8. The CDR3 runs 16 residues. Germline CDR1 is LNHDA and CDR2 is SQIVND (reference sequence). CDR3 bases: TGTGCCAGTAAGGGTGGCGGGACTAGCGGCCAAGAGACCCAGTACTTC. Its protein product is CASKGGGTSGQETQYF.

This clone was seen only once. J is TRBJ2-7 and V is TRBV18, with 7 bases fitting TRBD1. CDR3 length: 15 amino acids. The trim removed 4 bases at V and 1 base at J, leaving 7 bases unmatched. Per germline, CDR1 KGHSH and CDR2 LQKENI. CDR3 protein: CASSHRQGLSYEQYF. The CDR3 bases are TGTGCCAGCTCACACCGACAGGGTCTTTCCTACGAGCAGTACTTC.

The V call is TRBV5-1, the J call TRBJ2-7, with TRBD2 as a possible D gene (5 bases). Germline CDR1 is SGHRS and CDR2 is YFSETQ. This CDR3 comprises 14 residues. Deletions cut 3 bases from V and 5 bases from J, with 15 bases between. The CDR3 protein is CASSWSGSADEQYF. The CDR3, as DNA: TGCGCCAGCAGCTGGTCGGGGTCCGCCGACGAGCAGTACTTC.

This clone was picked up one time. The rearrangement uses TRBV12-2 and TRBJ2-5; the table calls TRBD2, which could not be checked here. TRBV12-2 is deemed a pseudogene. This CDR3 spans 17 amino acids. The CDR3 is CASRLAQEREGRETQYF. The CDR3 region has the DNA TGTGCAAGTCGCTTAGCGCAGGAGCGGGAGGGCCGGGAGACCCAGTACTTC.

V and J are TRBV5-1 and TRBJ2-1; D gene ambiguous. CDR3 length: 12 amino acids. Deletions cut 3 bases from V and 9 bases from J, with 10 bases between. CDR1 and CDR2 from the germline V gene are SGHRS and YFSETQ. CDR3 bases: TGCGCCAGCAGCTCACAGCAGTTTGAGCAGTTCTTC. Translation: CASSSQQFEQFF.

The chain links TRBV5-4 to TRBJ2-5, with TRBD2 identical over 11 bases. J was trimmed by 5 bases and V by 4 bases; bases with no gene match: 7. In germline, CDR1 is SGHNT, CDR2 YYREEE (reference sequence). This CDR3 is built from 15 residues. The CDR3 DNA sequence: TGTGCCAGCAGCCTGGGACTAGCGGAGTCGGAGACCCAGTACTTC. Its protein product is CASSLGLAESETQYF.

The chain carries TRBV7-2 and TRBJ1-6; tentatively, D is TRBD1 (5 bases). The germline gives CDR1 SGHTA, CDR2 FQGNSA. The CDR3 is made up of 17 amino acids. Trimming removed 8 bases at V and 8 bases at J, with 25 bases between. CDR3 DNA sequence: TGTGCCAGCGGGCCGGGGGACCGGCTCGGGGGTCATTCACCCCTCCACTTT. Encoded protein: CASGPGDRLGGHSPLHF.

The CDR3 bases are TGTGCCAGCAGCTCCCAGGGCAAGGGGATGAACACTGAAGCTTTCTTT. Its translation is CASSSQGKGMNTEAFF. V gene TRBV11-2 combines with J gene TRBJ1-1; D perhaps matches TRBD1 (5 bases). CDR3 length equals 16 residues. Deletions cut 4 bases from V and 0 bases from J, with 15 bases between. CDR1 is SGHAT and CDR2 is FQNNGV in the germline V gene.

The genes are TRBV18 and TRBJ2-7, with 8 positions matching TRBD2. The CDR3 has 14 amino acids. The ends lost 3 bases at V and 6 bases at J; junction bases unmatched: 7. CDR1 and CDR2 from the germline V gene are KGHSH and LQKENI. The chain's CDR3 is CASSPVAGIGEQYF. The CDR3 DNA reads TGTGCCAGCTCACCGGTAGCGGGAATCGGCGAGCAGTACTTC.

The chain combines TRBV12-3 or TRBV12-4 with TRBJ2-7; 7 bases map to TRBD2. The junction had 5 bases not matched to a gene; V was cut back by 6 bases and J by 3 bases. The CDR3 sequence is 13 residues long. The CDR3 coding sequence is TGTGCCAGCAGCGGGGGGACGTACTACGAGCAGTACTTC. This codes for CASSGGTYYEQYF.

The chain links TRBV7-8 to TRBJ2-5; 14 positions match TRBD2. V dropped 8 bases and J dropped 5; count of bases not matched to a gene: 16. The V gene's germline CDR1 is SGHVS and CDR2 FQNEAQ. The CDR3 is 18 residues long. The CDR3 sequence is CASQGQGLAGVGHETQYF. The CDR3 nucleotides are TGTGCCAGCCAAGGACAGGGACTAGCGGGAGTCGGGCATGAGACCCAGTACTTC.

In DNA form, the CDR3 reads TGTGCCAGCAGCTTCCGGGAGACCCAGTACTTC. It encodes CASSFRETQYF. The chain employs TRBV13 and TRBJ2-5, with D uncertain. Per the germline V gene, CDR1 is PRHDT and CDR2 is FYEKMQ (reference sequence). The CDR3 spans 11 residues. Deletions cut 3 bases from V and 5 bases from J, with 4 bases between.

The chain employs TRBV12-3 or TRBV12-4 and TRBJ2-5; 8 bases map to TRBD2. This CDR3 spans 13 amino acids. The V segment lost 6 bases and the J segment 5 bases; nucleotides outside the gene matches: 5. The DNA of the CDR3 is TGTGCCAGCAGCTGGACTAGCAGTGAGACCCAGTACTTC. Its translation is CASSWTSSETQYF.

The V gene is TRBV6-5, the J gene TRBJ1-1; 9 positions match TRBD1. The ends lost 6 bases at V and 6 bases at J; junction bases unmatched: 8. The germline CDR1 and CDR2 sequences are MNHEY and SVGAGI. The CDR3 is 14 amino acids. The CDR3 nucleotides are TGTGCCAGCAGGCTCCGGGACAGGGCTTCTGAAGCTTTCTTT. This translates into CASRLRDRASEAFF.

The CDR3 sequence is CASSFGQGLTGELFF. In DNA, the CDR3 is TGTGCCAGCAGCTTCGGACAGGGGCTGACCGGGGAGCTGTTTTTT. V usage is TRBV5-4 and J usage is TRBJ2-2; 9 bases line up with TRBD1. In germline, CDR1 is SGHNT, CDR2 YYREEE (reference sequence). CDR3 length equals 15 residues. V was pared by 2 bases and J by 5 bases, with 4 bases of the junction left unmatched.